A single sample gave rise to the 2 T cell receptor beta chains below, sequenced in a study of T cell responses to AZD1222 COVID-19 vaccine. The protocol was immunoSEQ multiplex PCR, while the TCRdb copy is restricted to in-frame clones and leaves out a portion. The data show 140,000 to 150,000 clones, around 94% seen once. The starting material was peripheral blood, obtained after recovery from COVID-19. These receptor sequences come from an adult who had recovered from COVID-19.

The chain employs TRBV7-9 and TRBJ1-1; D may be TRBD1 (5 bases). The CDR3 totals 13 residues. V lost 7 bases, J lost 8 bases, and 17 bases lay in between. CDR1 is SEHNR, CDR2 FQNEAQ, per germline (reference sequence). The CDR3: CASMPGTVKEAFF. The CDR3 DNA reads TGTGCCAGCATGCCAGGGACGGTGAAGGAAGCTTTCTTT.

This chain joins TRBV7-9 and TRBJ1-6; D unclear. V was trimmed by 1 base and J by 8 bases, leaving 6 bases between them. The CDR3 has 13 amino acids. Looked up from germline, CDR1 is SEHNR and CDR2 is FQNEAQ (reference sequence). CDR3 protein: CASSLVADSPLHF. As DNA, the CDR3 is TGTGCCAGCAGCTTAGTTGCGGATTCACCCCTCCACTTT.